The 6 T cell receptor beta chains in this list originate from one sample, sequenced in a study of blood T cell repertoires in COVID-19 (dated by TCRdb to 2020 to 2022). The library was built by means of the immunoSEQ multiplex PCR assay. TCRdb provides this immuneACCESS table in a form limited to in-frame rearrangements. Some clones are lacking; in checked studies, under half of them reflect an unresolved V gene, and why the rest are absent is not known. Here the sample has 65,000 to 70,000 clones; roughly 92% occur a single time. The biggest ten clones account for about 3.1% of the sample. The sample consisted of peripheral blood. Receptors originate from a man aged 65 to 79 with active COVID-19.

CDR3 in DNA: TGTGCCAGCAGTCCGGACACCACCTACGAGCAGTACTTC. Residues: CASSPDTTYEQYF. This chain connects TRBV6-5 to TRBJ2-7; maybe TRBD1 (5 bases). The V end was cut by 5 bases, the J end by 2 bases, with 10 bases between. The CDR3 loop spans 13 amino acids. Per the germline V gene, CDR1 is MNHEY and CDR2 is SVGAGI.

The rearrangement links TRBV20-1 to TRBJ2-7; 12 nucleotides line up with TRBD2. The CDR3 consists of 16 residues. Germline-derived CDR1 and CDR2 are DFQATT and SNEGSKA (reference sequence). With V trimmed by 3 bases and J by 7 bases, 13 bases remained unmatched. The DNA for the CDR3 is TGCAGTGCTAGTTCAAGGGTTGGGCTAGCGGGAGGGGAGCAGTACTTC. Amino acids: CSASSRVGLAGGEQYF.

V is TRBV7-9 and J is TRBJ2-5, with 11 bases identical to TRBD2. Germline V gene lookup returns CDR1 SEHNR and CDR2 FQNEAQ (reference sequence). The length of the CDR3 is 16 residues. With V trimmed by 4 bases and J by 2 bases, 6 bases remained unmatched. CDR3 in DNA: TGTGCCAGCAGCTCGGCTAGCGGGGGGATTCAAGAGACCCAGTACTTC. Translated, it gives CASSSASGGIQETQYF.

The CDR3 sequence is CASSQDRVFGELFF. CDR3 nucleotide sequence: TGTGCCAGCAGCCAGGACAGGGTATTCGGGGAGCTGTTTTTT. This sequence joins TRBV3-1 (or the pseudogene TRBV3-2) and TRBJ2-2, with 8 positions matching TRBD1. Germline trimming cut 3 bases from V and 7 bases from J; bases unmatched to any gene: 4. Germline CDR1 LGHDT, CDR2 YNNKEL (reference sequence). The CDR3 sequence is 14 residues long.

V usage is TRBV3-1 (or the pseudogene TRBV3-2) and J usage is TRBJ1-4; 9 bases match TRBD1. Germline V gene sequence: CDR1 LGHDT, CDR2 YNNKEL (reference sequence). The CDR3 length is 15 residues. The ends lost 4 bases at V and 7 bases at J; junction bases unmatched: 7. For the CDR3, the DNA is TGTGCCAGCAGCCCCTTAGGACAGGGGATTGAAAAACTGTTTTTT. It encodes CASSPLGQGIEKLFF.

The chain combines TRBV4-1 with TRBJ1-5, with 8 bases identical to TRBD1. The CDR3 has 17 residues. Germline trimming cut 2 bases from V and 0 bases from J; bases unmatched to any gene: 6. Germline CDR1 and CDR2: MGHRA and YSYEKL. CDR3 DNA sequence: TGCGCCAGCAGCCAAAATACAGGGGGGAGTAGCAATCAGCCCCAGCATTTT. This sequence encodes CASSQNTGGSSNQPQHF.